Following are 21 T cell receptor beta chains from one sample sequenced in a study of human T cells and chemical hapten exposure. Each CDR3 protein is one row after TCRdb ran MiXCR on the RACE reads. The table has some 400,000 distinct CDR3 sequences, 4.8% seen once. Time point specified: patch test 1, 2 weeks after DPC sensitization. The treatment was: therapeutic diphenylcyclopropenone sensitization with weekly scalp DPC. This sample comprised whole blood, obtained in connection with sensitization to the hapten diphenylcyclopropenone (DPC). These receptors all come from a woman aged 50 to 60 with alopecia areata. Some clones in this sample may be carry-over from other donors' samples.

This chain connects TRBV24-1 to TRBJ1-2; D gene ambiguous. V was pared by 0 bases and J by 6 bases, with 7 bases between. This CDR3 region has 13 residues. The germline V gene has CDR1 KGHDR and CDR2 SFDVKD. As DNA, the CDR3 is TGTGCCACCAGTGATTTGCAACAGAATGGCTACACCTTC. Protein: CATSDLQQNGYTF.

The J gene is TRBJ2-1, the V gene TRBV12-3 or TRBV12-4, with 15 bases that match TRBD2. The CDR3 spans 15 residues. The J segment lost 8 bases and the V segment lost 5 bases, leaving 4 bases of the junction unmatched. The CDR3 region has the DNA TGTGCCAGCAGTCGGACTAGCGGGGGGGCCCATGAGCAGTTCTTC. Translated: CASSRTSGGAHEQFF.

The table lists this clonotype with a few counts. V gene TRBV28 combines with J gene TRBJ2-7; 7 positions match TRBD2. CDR3 length equals 12 residues. V trimming: 8 bases; J trimming: 3 bases; junction bases outside the gene matches: 4. Germline V gene sequence: CDR1 MDHEN, CDR2 SYDVKM. As DNA, the CDR3 is TGTGCCAGCGGGGAGGGATACTACGAGCAGTACTTC. Its translation: CASGEGYYEQYF.

Many counts were recorded for this clonotype. The genes are TRBV15 and TRBJ2-2, with unresolved D. The CDR3 sequence is 14 residues long. V was shortened by 4 bases and J by 3 bases, with 9 bases between the two germline ends. Germline values: CDR1 LNHNV, CDR2 YYDKDF (reference sequence). CDR3: CATSMRRDTGELFF. The CDR3 region has the DNA TGTGCCACCAGCATGCGACGGGACACCGGGGAGCTGTTTTTT.

The V and J genes are TRBV5-1 and TRBJ2-5; the D gene is possibly TRBD2 (5 bases). V was clipped by 4 bases and J by 1 base, with 11 bases between them. The CDR3 totals 14 residues. Germline V lookup: CDR1 SGHRS, CDR2 YFSETQ. The CDR3 nucleotides are TGCGCCAGCAGCGTCGTGGGGAGCCAAGAGACCCAGTACTTC. Translating gives CASSVVGSQETQYF. Combining the CDR3 with reference TRBV5-1 and TRBJ2-5 gives the whole variable domain KAGVTQTPRYLIKTRGQQVTLSCSPISGHRSVSWYQQTPGQGLQFLFEYFSETQRNKGNFPGRFSGRQFSNSRSEMNVSTLELGDSALYLCASSVVGSQETQYFGPGTRLLVL.

The chain employs TRBV5-6 and TRBJ2-3; 8 bases line up with TRBD2. CDR3 length: 14 amino acids. Germline CDR1 is SGHDT and CDR2 is YYEEEE. With 0 bases clipped from V and 10 bases from J, the junction kept 7 bases outside the gene matches. The CDR3 nucleotides are TGTGCCAGCAGCTTGGGAGCGGGGGCCCGAGCGCAGTATTTT. Translating gives CASSLGAGARAQYF.

The table lists this clonotype with many counts. This rearrangement joins TRBV27 to TRBJ1-2, with D tentatively TRBD1 (5 bases). This CDR3 spans 13 amino acids. Germline V gene sequence: CDR1 MNHEY, CDR2 SMNVEV (reference sequence). V was cut by 4 bases and J by 8 bases, with 14 bases left in between. As DNA, the CDR3 is TGTGCCAGCAGTTCACCGGGCAGGGTCGGCTACACCTTC. Encoded protein: CASSSPGRVGYTF.

This clonotype was observed at least ten times. The rearrangement links TRBV28 to TRBJ1-2; D is perhaps TRBD1 (6 bases). Trimming took off 3 bases at V and 8 bases at J, with 16 bases between the two ends. From germline, CDR1 is MDHEN and CDR2 SYDVKM. The CDR3 is made up of 14 amino acids. The chain's CDR3 is CASSLEGVLGGYTF. CDR3 DNA sequence: TGTGCCAGCAGTTTGGAGGGGGTGCTCGGCGGCTACACCTTC.

This clonotype was seen more than once but under ten times. The chain combines TRBV12-3 or TRBV12-4 with TRBJ2-3, with TRBD2 identical over 10 bases. The CDR3 runs to 15 residues. Losses at the gene ends were 6 bases for V and 6 bases for J; bases not matched to a gene: 9. The CDR3 protein is CASSPTSGTRDTQYF. The CDR3 coding sequence is TGTGCCAGCAGCCCAACTAGCGGGACAAGGGATACGCAGTATTTT.

The chain carries TRBV29-1 and TRBJ1-1; unclear D gene. CDR3 length equals 11 residues. Germline CDR1 SQVTM, CDR2 ANQGSEA. Trimming cost V 4 bases and J 11 bases, with 14 bases left between them. Here the CDR3 reads CSVVMSAQAFF. The CDR3 nucleotides read TGCAGCGTTGTAATGTCAGCTCAGGCTTTCTTT. Supplemented by reference TRBV29-1 and TRBJ1-1, the full variable domain reads SAVISQKPSRDICQRGTSLTIQCQVDSQVTMMFWYRQQPGQSLTLIATANQGSEATYESGFVIDKFPISRPNLTFSTLTVSNMSPEDSSIYLCSVVMSAQAFFGQGTRLTVV.

In this sample, this clonotype turned up many times. This chain joins TRBV29-1 and TRBJ1-2, with D unresolved. V dropped 4 bases and J dropped 5 bases, with 11 bases sitting between them. The CDR3 spans 12 residues. CDR1 SQVTM and CDR2 ANQGSEA come from the germline V gene. DNA of the CDR3: TGCAGCGTTGCAGACTCCCTTTATGGCTACACCTTC. This encodes CSVADSLYGYTF.

The V call is TRBV24-1, the J call TRBJ1-1, with TRBD1 matching 9 bases. After removal of 12 bases from V and 2 bases from J, the junction contained 6 bases not matched to a gene. The germline gives CDR1 KGHDR, CDR2 SFDVKD. The length of the CDR3 is 13 residues. CDR3 protein: CAAGTGRNTEAFF. In DNA form, the CDR3 reads TGTGCCGCCGGGACAGGGAGAAACACTGAAGCTTTCTTT.

This clonotype was counted a few times. The chain couples TRBV12-3 or TRBV12-4 to TRBJ1-5; TRBD1 agrees at 8 bases. J lost 0 bases, V lost 5 bases, and 6 bases had no gene match. The CDR3 contains 16 residues. The CDR3 DNA is TGTGCCAGCAGTCGGACAGGGTCGTATAGCAATCAGCCCCAGCATTTT. Protein: CASSRTGSYSNQPQHF.

This clonotype was seen many times. The J gene is TRBJ2-2, the V gene TRBV29-1; the D gene is possibly TRBD2 (5 bases). CDR3 length equals 13 residues. Per the germline V gene, CDR1 is SQVTM and CDR2 is ANQGSEA. Deletions cut 8 bases from V and 0 bases from J, with 10 bases between. The CDR3 loop reads CSCRAANTGELFF. The CDR3 DNA is TGCAGCTGCAGAGCGGCGAACACCGGGGAGCTGTTTTTT.

This clonotype has more than one count but fewer than ten. The V gene is TRBV6-4, the J gene TRBJ1-3, with TRBD1 identical over 9 bases. The CDR3 has 15 residues. Germline-derived CDR1 and CDR2 are MRHNA and SNTAGT. V shed 6 bases and J 0 bases; nucleotides not matched to a gene: 3. For the CDR3, the DNA is TGTGCCAGCAGCGGACAGGGGACCTCTGGAAACACCATATATTTT. Amino acid sequence: CASSGQGTSGNTIYF.

This rearrangement joins TRBV15 to TRBJ2-2, with TRBD1 identical over 9 bases. Trimming cost V 1 base and J 6 bases; bases outside gene matches: 9. CDR1 and CDR2 (germline): LNHNV, YYDKDF (reference sequence). The CDR3 extends over 17 amino acids. The CDR3 DNA reads as TGTGCCACCAGCAGAGTAGAGACAGGGGGGATCCCCGGGGAGCTGTTTTTT. Amino acids: CATSRVETGGIPGELFF.

This clonotype was seen more than once but under ten times. The chain links TRBV12-3 or TRBV12-4 to TRBJ1-6; 8 nucleotides align to TRBD1. With V trimmed by 6 bases and J by 7 bases, 2 bases remained unmatched. The CDR3 runs 13 residues. The CDR3, as DNA: TGTGCCAGCAGCGGGGACAGGAATTCACCCCTCCACTTT. Translation: CASSGDRNSPLHF.

The table lists this clonotype with a few counts. CDR3: CASRFPTSGGNQETQYF. For the CDR3, the DNA is TGTGCCAGCAGGTTTCCAACTAGCGGGGGAAACCAAGAGACCCAGTACTTC. The chain recombines TRBV12-3 or TRBV12-4 with TRBJ2-5; 11 bases are shared with TRBD2. V lost 6 bases to trimming and J lost 0 bases; unmatched junction nucleotides: 9. The CDR3 contains 17 residues.

This chain joins TRBV28 and TRBJ1-1; 8 nucleotides align to TRBD1. Trimming took 5 bases from V and 7 from J; bases not matched to a gene: 18. The germline gives CDR1 MDHEN, CDR2 SYDVKM. This CDR3 comprises 17 residues. The CDR3 protein is CASSPLRGQVGLGEAFF. Here the CDR3 DNA reads TGTGCCAGCAGTCCACTCAGGGGGCAAGTTGGGTTAGGTGAAGCTTTCTTT.

This clonotype was seen a handful of times. CDR3 in amino acids: CASSGSTGNLGKNIQYF. CDR3 sequence (DNA): TGTGCCAGCAGCGGCTCGACGGGTAATCTAGGCAAAAACATTCAGTACTTC. This chain connects TRBV7-9 to TRBJ2-4; D is unresolved. V was pared by 5 bases and J by 3 bases, with 20 bases between. Germline V gives CDR1 SEHNR, CDR2 FQNEAQ (reference sequence). This CDR3 comprises 17 residues. The full variable domain, with the rest looked up from reference TRBV7-9 and TRBJ2-4, is DTGVSQNPRHKITKRGQNVTFRCDPISEHNRLYWYRQTLGQGPEFLTYFQNEAQLEKSRLLSDRFSAERPKGSFSTLEIQRTEQGDSAMYLCASSGSTGNLGKNIQYFGAGTRLSVL.

This clonotype was observed a handful of times. The rearrangement joins TRBV27 to TRBJ2-7; TRBD1 is a possible D gene (5 bases). V was pared by 4 bases and J by 5 bases, with 15 bases between. The CDR3 spans 14 residues. The germline V gene has CDR1 MNHEY and CDR2 SMNVEV (reference sequence). The CDR3 here is CASSYYTTGDEQYF. In DNA, the CDR3 is TGTGCCAGCAGTTATTATACCACAGGTGACGAGCAGTACTTC.